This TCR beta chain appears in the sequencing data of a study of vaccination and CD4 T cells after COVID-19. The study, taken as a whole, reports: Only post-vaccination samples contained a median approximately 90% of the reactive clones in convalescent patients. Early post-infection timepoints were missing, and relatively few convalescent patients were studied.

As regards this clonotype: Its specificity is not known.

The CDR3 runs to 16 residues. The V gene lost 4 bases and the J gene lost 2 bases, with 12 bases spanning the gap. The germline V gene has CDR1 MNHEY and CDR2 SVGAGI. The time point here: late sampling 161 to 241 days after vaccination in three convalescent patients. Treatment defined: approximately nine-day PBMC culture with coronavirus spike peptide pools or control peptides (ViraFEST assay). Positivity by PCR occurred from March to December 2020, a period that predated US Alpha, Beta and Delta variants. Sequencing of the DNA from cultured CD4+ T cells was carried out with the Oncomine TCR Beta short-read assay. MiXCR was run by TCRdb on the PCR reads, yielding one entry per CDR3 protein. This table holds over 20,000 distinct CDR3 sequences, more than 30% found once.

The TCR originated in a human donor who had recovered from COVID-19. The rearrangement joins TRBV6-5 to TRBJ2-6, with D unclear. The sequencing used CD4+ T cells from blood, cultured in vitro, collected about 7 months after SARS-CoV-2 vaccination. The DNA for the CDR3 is TGTGCCAGCAGTTCCCCGGCTTCCACTGGGGCCAACGTCCTGACTTTC. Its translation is CASSSPASTGANVLTF.